The 11 T cell receptor beta chains below come from one sample, sequenced in a study of tumor-infiltrating lymphocytes in primary liver carcinoma. DNA and RNA were both co-extracted from 20-30 mg of bulk tissue that had not been sorted. Total RNA amounting to roughly 480 ng was the source from which TCR beta cDNA was made with a constant-region primer. The TCR beta library was amplified through three nested multiplex PCR rounds in a modified ARM-PCR procedure. The two initial PCR rounds, roughly 9 cycles each, used TRBV1-TRBV30 forward and C-beta reverse primers. TCRdb called the multiplex PCR reads again in MiXCR, with one record for every CDR3 protein. In the table there are roughly 120,000 distinct CDR3 sequences, approximately 70% of which are singletons. Sequencing input: liver tumor tissue from sampling region 1. Indicated subset: tumor region T1, superior pole. The source is a woman aged 60-75 years with primary liver carcinoma and hepatitis B virus infection.

As concerns this clonotype: One junction end disagrees with the germline gene, perhaps due to a read error. V gene TRBV29-1 combines with J gene TRBJ1-2; 9 positions agree with TRBD1. CDR1 is SQVTM and CDR2 is ANQGSEA in the germline V gene. The CDR3 covers 16 residues. DNA of the CDR3: TGCAGCGTTGAAGTGGAGCCGGGACAGGGAAACTATTGCTACACCTTC. This codes for CSVEVEPGQGNYCYTF.

This clonotype has at least ten counts. The chain employs TRBV4-2 and TRBJ2-3; tentatively, D is TRBD2 (6 bases). Germline loops: CDR1 LGHNA, CDR2 YNFKEQ. There are 16 residues in the CDR3. Between the trimmed V and J ends, which lost 4 bases and 2 bases, there was a span of 16 bases. CDR3 nucleotides: TGTGCCAGCAGCCTGTCTCGGGGGAGCCTCACAGATACGCAGTATTTT. Protein: CASSLSRGSLTDTQYF.

The V call is TRBV7-8, the J call TRBJ2-3, with unresolved D. This CDR3 has 15 residues. The ends were cut back, 5 bases at V and 1 base at J, with 13 bases in the middle. Germline V gene sequence: CDR1 SGHVS, CDR2 FQNEAQ. This CDR3 is CASSRDSGGTDTQYF. CDR3 DNA sequence: TGTGCCAGCAGCCGTGACTCGGGCGGCACAGATACGCAGTATTTT.

About this clonotype: The junction differs from germline at one of its ends, possibly a read error. The genes are TRBV5-6 and TRBJ2-7; D is perhaps TRBD2 (6 bases). The CDR3 runs 15 residues. The germline gives CDR1 SGHDT, CDR2 YYEEEE. CDR3 amino acids: CASSSRLTGAYEQYF. The DNA for the CDR3 is TGTGCTAGCAGCTCGAGACTAACGGGGGCCTACGAGCAGTACTTC.

The rearrangement joins TRBV5-1 to TRBJ2-3, with TRBD2 identical over 7 bases. CDR3 length: 15 amino acids. J gave up 5 bases and V 3 bases, and 9 bases lay outside the gene matches. CDR1 and CDR2 from the germline V gene are SGHRS and YFSETQ. CDR3 sequence (DNA): TGCGCCAGCAGCTCCCCCGGGACTACCGAAGATACGCAGTATTTT. Amino acids: CASSSPGTTEDTQYF.

About this clonotype itself: A read error may be the cause here, since a much bigger clone is one base away. The genes are TRBV12-3 or TRBV12-4 and TRBJ1-3; 8 bases map to TRBD1. The CDR3 sequence is 14 residues long. V gave up 7 bases and J gave up 1 base; unmatched junction bases: 3. For the CDR3, the DNA is TGTGCCAGCATCGACAGGGGATCTGGAAACACCATATATTTT. It encodes CASIDRGSGNTIYF.

This clonotype came up many times. The chain couples TRBV6-5 to TRBJ1-1; D gene unclear. V was trimmed by 6 bases and J by 0 bases, leaving 20 bases between them. Germline V CDR1 and CDR2: MNHEY, SVGAGI. This CDR3 region has 17 residues. CDR3: CASSLRRTLYVNTEAFF. In DNA, the CDR3 is TGTGCCAGCAGCCTCCGGCGGACGCTGTACGTGAACACTGAAGCTTTCTTT.

The CDR3 DNA is TGTGCCAGCAGCCCGGGACTCGCTGCCTACGAGCAGTACTTC. Translating gives CASSPGLAAYEQYF. V usage is TRBV6-2 or TRBV6-3 and J usage is TRBJ2-7; D is perhaps TRBD2 (6 bases). CDR1 and CDR2 (germline): MNHEY, SVGEGT. Trimming took off 6 bases at V and 2 bases at J, with 14 bases between the two ends. The CDR3 consists of 14 residues.

The chain combines TRBV7-9 with TRBJ1-2, with TRBD1 matching 9 bases. Germline CDR1 and CDR2: SEHNR and FQNEAQ (reference sequence). This CDR3 is built from 14 residues. J was trimmed by 5 bases and V by 8 bases; bases with no gene match: 9. CDR3 bases: TGTGCCAGCGCCGAAACAGGGGGCGGGTATGGCTACACCTTC. Its translation: CASAETGGGYGYTF.

V gene TRBV5-6 combines with J gene TRBJ2-3; D is unclear. This CDR3 is built from 16 residues. V lost 1 base and J 2 bases, leaving 14 bases between the germline ends. CDR1 is SGHDT and CDR2 is YYEEEE in the germline V gene. Here the CDR3 DNA reads TGTGCCAGCAGCTTGTTGGGCACCTCTAACACAGATACGCAGTATTTT. Protein product: CASSLLGTSNTDTQYF.

With respect to this clonotype: A read error is possible here, since a much larger clone lies one base away. V usage is TRBV4-2 and J usage is TRBJ2-3; D perhaps matches TRBD2 (6 bases). Germline V gene data show CDR1 as LGHNA and CDR2 as YNFKEQ. The CDR3 covers 17 residues. The CDR3 is CVSSQEGTGVGTDTQYF. The CDR3 bases are TGTGTCAGCAGCCAAGAAGGAACGGGAGTCGGCACAGATACGCAGTATTTT.